The clone carrying this T cell receptor beta chain appeared once. The sample belongs to a study of OX40 agonist ivuxolimab in advanced cancers. At the level of the study: The patients received ivuxolimab by intravenous route every 2 weeks at 0.01 to 10 mg/kg. Three partial responders included one hepatocellular carcinoma patient and two cutaneous melanoma patients.

Data came from immunoSEQ multiplex PCR; TCRdb stores just in-frame clones and leaves some out. Among about 98,000 clones listed, approximately 86% were seen once. The CDR3 consists of 12 residues. Germline trimming cut 2 bases from V and 14 bases from J; bases unmatched to any gene: 7. Germline loops: CDR1 SNHLY, CDR2 FYNNEI. Source: CD4+ or CD8+ T cells sorted from blood, taken in a trial of the OX40 agonist ivuxolimab. This receptor was identified in an adult with an advanced solid tumor such as melanoma, head and neck, liver or kidney cancer. This sequence joins TRBV2 and TRBJ2-3, with 7 bases lining up with TRBD2. The CDR3: CASSESGGSWYF. In nucleotides, the CDR3 is TGTGCCAGCAGTGAATCCGGCGGGAGTTGGTATTTT.